The 26 T cell receptor beta chains presented below share a single source sample, sequenced in a study of cytomegalovirus exposure and HLA in healthy donors. Profiling relied on immunoSEQ multiplex PCR, and the TCRdb table lists in-frame clones only, not all of them. The table shows under 200,000 clones, with around 92% occurring only once. Sequencing input: PBMCs. The receptors were sampled from a man younger than 35 in good health and CMV-seropositive.

Details on this clone: The junction departs from germline at one end; a sequencing error may be responsible. The chain carries TRBV7-7 and TRBJ2-1; D call uncertain. The length of the CDR3 is 17 residues. Germline values: CDR1 SSHAT, CDR2 FNYEAQ (reference sequence). CDR3 sequence reads: CASSPTALVRSYNEQFF. The CDR3, as DNA: TGTGCTAGCAGTCCCACCGCGTTGGTCCGCTCCTACAATGAGCAGTTCTTC.

The J gene is TRBJ1-1, the V gene TRBV28, with D possibly being TRBD1 (6 bases). Germline V CDR1 and CDR2: MDHEN, SYDVKM. Trimming stripped 6 bases from V and 1 base from J, with 15 bases between. There are 15 residues in the CDR3. As DNA, the CDR3 is TGTGCCAGCAGCCCTCGGACAGTTACGAACACTGAAGCTTTCTTT. Its translation: CASSPRTVTNTEAFF.

V usage is TRBV5-6 and J usage is TRBJ1-3, with D possibly matching TRBD1 (6 bases). The CDR3 totals 16 residues. CDR1 SGHDT and CDR2 YYEEEE come from the germline V gene. Trimming removed 0 bases from V and 3 bases from J, with 13 bases in between. The CDR3 reads CASSLGRTDFGNTIYF. As DNA, the CDR3 is TGTGCCAGCAGCTTGGGACGGACAGATTTTGGAAACACCATATATTTT.

The chain uses TRBV7-2 and TRBJ2-7, with TRBD1 matching 8 bases. The V and J ends lost 5 bases and 2 bases, in that order; junction bases with no gene match: 11. The CDR3 has 16 residues. Germline V gene lookup returns CDR1 SGHTA and CDR2 FQGNSA. The CDR3 DNA follows: TGTGCCAGCAGCCCGGACAGGGCCCCGGGAGCCTACGAGCAGTACTTC. Translating gives CASSPDRAPGAYEQYF.

This chain joins TRBV11-3 and TRBJ2-5; 7 bases are a match to TRBD1. CDR1 is SGHNT and CDR2 is YENEEA in the germline V gene. The V segment lost 5 bases and the J segment 7 bases; nucleotides outside the gene matches: 13. This CDR3 has 15 amino acids. This CDR3 reads CASSPTANRGATQYF. DNA for the CDR3: TGTGCCAGCAGCCCTACAGCTAACAGGGGAGCGACCCAGTACTTC. The variable domain in full, with the rest retrieved from reference TRBV11-3 and TRBJ2-5, is EAGVVQSPRYKIIEKKQPVAFWCNPISGHNTLYWYLQNLGQGPELLIRYENEEAVDDSQLPKDRFSAERLKGVDSTLKIQPAELGDSAVYLCASSPTANRGATQYFGPGTRLLVL.

The chain recombines TRBV28 with TRBJ2-3, with 12 bases lining up with TRBD2. The CDR3 runs to 16 residues. J was trimmed by 6 bases and V by 5 bases; bases with no gene match: 9. Germline V CDR1 and CDR2: MDHEN, SYDVKM. The CDR3 loop is CASSPSGRAISDTQYF. Written as DNA, the CDR3 is TGTGCCAGCAGTCCTAGCGGGAGGGCAATTTCGGATACGCAGTATTTT.

About this clone itself: With a much larger clone just one base away, this may be a read error. The chain employs TRBV6-4 and TRBJ2-2, with 11 bases matching TRBD2. Germline V gene sequence: CDR1 MRHNA, CDR2 SNTAGT. The CDR3 extends over 15 amino acids. Trimming cost V 2 bases and J 4 bases; bases outside gene matches: 0. In DNA, the CDR3 is TGTGCCAGCAGTGACACTAGCGGGAGCACCGGGGAGCTGTTTTTT. This encodes CASSDTSGSTGELFF.

The chain combines TRBV9 with TRBJ2-7; the match to TRBD1 covers 8 bases. V was clipped by 2 bases and J by 3 bases; unmatched bases: 10. The CDR3 spans 16 residues. Germline V gene data show CDR1 as SGDLS and CDR2 as YYNGEE. CDR3 sequence (DNA): TGTGCCAGCAGCGTTTCGTCGGACAGGGTGAACTACGAGCAGTACTTC. Translated: CASSVSSDRVNYEQYF.

The CDR3 reads CAWSPSNTEAFF. CDR3 nucleotides: TGTGCCTGGAGTCCGTCTAACACTGAAGCTTTCTTT. The genes are TRBV30 and TRBJ1-1; D ambiguous. Germline V lookup: CDR1 GTSNPN, CDR2 SVGIG (reference sequence). V was cut by 2 bases and J by 2 bases, with 6 bases left in between. The CDR3 covers 12 residues.

Only one count was recorded for this clone. This chain uses TRBV19 with TRBJ1-2; 8 positions agree with TRBD1. The CDR3 loop spans 15 amino acids. The germline V gene encodes CDR1 LNHDA and CDR2 SQIVND (reference sequence). V was clipped by 5 bases and J by 5 bases; unmatched bases: 10. CDR3 sequence (DNA): TGTGCCAGTAGTCCCACGGGACAGGAATCTTATGGCTACACCTTC. It encodes CASSPTGQESYGYTF.

V and J are TRBV7-6 and TRBJ2-2; TRBD2 might be the D (6 bases). Trimming removed 7 bases at V and 1 base at J, with 16 bases between. This CDR3 is built from 16 residues. Germline V gives CDR1 SGHVS, CDR2 FNYEAQ. The CDR3 sequence is CASNDGGVGNTGELFF. For the CDR3, the DNA is TGTGCCAGCAACGACGGAGGGGTTGGGAACACCGGGGAGCTGTTTTTT.

This sequence joins TRBV27 and TRBJ2-7; no reliable D call. Per the germline V gene, CDR1 is MNHEY and CDR2 is SMNVEV (reference sequence). V was trimmed by 1 base and J by 6 bases, leaving 13 bases between them. The CDR3 contains 14 residues. The chain's CDR3 is CASSLLSIPREQYF. The CDR3 DNA follows: TGTGCCAGCAGTTTATTGTCTATTCCCCGCGAGCAGTACTTC.

The rearrangement links TRBV9 to TRBJ2-1; 7 bases agree with TRBD2. The V segment lost 1 base and the J segment 3 bases; nucleotides outside the gene matches: 4. CDR1 is SGDLS and CDR2 is YYNGEE in the germline V gene. The CDR3 sequence is 15 residues long. CDR3 bases: TGTGCCAGCAGCGTACTAGCGGATTTCTACAATGAGCAGTTCTTC. It encodes CASSVLADFYNEQFF.

The V and J genes are TRBV5-1 and TRBJ2-1, with 10 positions matching TRBD2. Germline V lookup: CDR1 SGHRS, CDR2 YFSETQ. This CDR3 has 14 residues. J gave up 8 bases and V 6 bases, and 8 bases lay outside the gene matches. The CDR3, as DNA: TGCGCCAGCACAGCGGGAGGGCCCTCAGATGAGCAGTTCTTC. Translated, it gives CASTAGGPSDEQFF. Full variable domain (rest looked up from reference TRBV5-1 and TRBJ2-1): KAGVTQTPRYLIKTRGQQVTLSCSPISGHRSVSWYQQTPGQGLQFLFEYFSETQRNKGNFPGRFSGRQFSNSRSEMNVSTLELGDSALYLCASTAGGPSDEQFFGPGTRLTVL.

The genes are TRBV19 and TRBJ2-1; a possible D gene is TRBD2 (5 bases). Germline V gene data show CDR1 as LNHDA and CDR2 as SQIVND (reference sequence). This CDR3 has 18 residues. The V end lost 8 bases, the J end lost 0 bases, and 23 bases lay between the germline ends. CDR3: CASGEGSSLLSSYNEQFF. The CDR3 DNA is TGTGCCAGTGGTGAGGGTTCCAGCTTACTAAGCTCCTACAATGAGCAGTTCTTC.

This clone was seen only a few times. This sequence joins TRBV19 and TRBJ1-5; D gene unclear. Looked up from germline, CDR1 is LNHDA and CDR2 is SQIVND (reference sequence). This CDR3 is 12 amino acids long. Deletions cut 6 bases from V and 9 bases from J, with 12 bases between. CDR3 protein: CASSQEVGPQHF. CDR3 DNA sequence: TGTGCCAGTAGCCAAGAGGTTGGGCCCCAGCATTTT.

The chain recombines TRBV11-2 with TRBJ1-2, with 8 positions matching TRBD1. The germline CDR1 and CDR2 sequences are SGHAT and FQNNGV. The CDR3 consists of 13 residues. V was clipped by 5 bases and J by 4 bases; unmatched bases: 3. As DNA, the CDR3 is TGTGCCAGCAGCCCCGACAGGGGCTATGGCTACACCTTC. This sequence encodes CASSPDRGYGYTF.

The V and J genes are TRBV5-1 and TRBJ2-1; D ambiguous. CDR3 length equals 15 residues. V was cut by 0 bases and J by 8 bases, with 15 bases left in between. The germline V gene encodes CDR1 SGHRS and CDR2 YFSETQ. The CDR3 loop reads CASSLDAPGVDEQFF. The CDR3 nucleotides read TGCGCCAGCAGCTTGGATGCCCCGGGTGTTGATGAGCAGTTCTTC. Using reference TRBV5-1 and TRBJ2-1 for the parts outside the CDR3, the full variable domain is KAGVTQTPRYLIKTRGQQVTLSCSPISGHRSVSWYQQTPGQGLQFLFEYFSETQRNKGNFPGRFSGRQFSNSRSEMNVSTLELGDSALYLCASSLDAPGVDEQFFGPGTRLTVL.

The chain is built from TRBV29-1 and TRBJ2-4, with 8 nucleotides matching TRBD2. The CDR3 consists of 13 residues. In germline, CDR1 is SQVTM, CDR2 ANQGSEA. After removal of 1 base from V and 8 bases from J, the junction contained 4 bases not matched to a gene. CDR3 DNA: TGCAGCGTTGAAGGCGGGGGGAGGGACATTCAGTACTTC. Translating gives CSVEGGGRDIQYF. Variable domain in full (rest from reference TRBV29-1 and TRBJ2-4): SAVISQKPSRDICQRGTSLTIQCQVDSQVTMMFWYRQQPGQSLTLIATANQGSEATYESGFVIDKFPISRPNLTFSTLTVSNMSPEDSSIYLCSVEGGGRDIQYFGAGTRLSVL.

The rearrangement links TRBV2 to TRBJ2-7; possibly TRBD1 for D (6 bases). Trimming shortened V by 6 bases and J by 1 base, and 19 bases separated the two germline ends. This CDR3 is 16 amino acids long. Germline CDR1 SNHLY, CDR2 FYNNEI. The CDR3 DNA follows: TGTGCCAGCAGAGGGAATACCGGGACACTATCCTACGAGCAGTACTTC. It translates to CASRGNTGTLSYEQYF.

This chain uses TRBV12-1 with TRBJ2-7; TRBD2, the D gene given by the table, was not confirmed from the DNA. TRBV12-1 is marked as a pseudogene. The CDR3 has 14 amino acids. DNA of the CDR3: TGTGCCAGCAGCTTAGCTAGCGGGAGGTACGAGCAGTACTTC. It yields the protein CASSLASGRYEQYF.

The CDR3 sequence is CASSFMPGQGNNEQFF. The CDR3, as DNA: TGTGCCAGCAGTTTTATGCCGGGACAGGGAAACAATGAGCAGTTCTTC. V usage is TRBV28 and J usage is TRBJ2-1; TRBD1 matches at 9 bases. Germline V gene lookup returns CDR1 MDHEN and CDR2 SYDVKM. The CDR3 spans 16 residues. J was trimmed by 5 bases and V by 3 bases; bases with no gene match: 8.

The rearrangement uses TRBV5-6 and TRBJ2-1, with 7 bases fitting TRBD2. CDR1 and CDR2 from the germline V gene are SGHDT and YYEEEE. The CDR3 consists of 16 residues. V dropped 4 bases and J dropped 3; count of bases not matched to a gene: 10. In DNA form, the CDR3 reads TGTGCCAGCAGCCCGACTCTAGCGGCCATCTACAATGAGCAGTTCTTC. Translated, it gives CASSPTLAAIYNEQFF.

V and J are TRBV5-6 and TRBJ1-3; TRBD1 matches 8 bases. The junction had 5 bases not matched to a gene; V was cut back by 3 bases and J by 0 bases. Germline V lookup: CDR1 SGHDT, CDR2 YYEEEE. The CDR3 runs to 16 residues. CDR3 nucleotides: TGTGCCAGCAGCTGGTGGACAGGGACCTCTGGAAACACCATATATTTT. Protein product: CASSWWTGTSGNTIYF.

The V call is TRBV6-1, the J call TRBJ2-1; the D is unclear. V was shortened by 2 bases and J by 4 bases, with 3 bases between the two germline ends. Germline CDR1 is MNHNS and CDR2 is SASEGT. The CDR3 spans 12 residues. The CDR3 DNA reads as TGTGCCAGCAGTGAACGGTACAATGAGCAGTTCTTC. Residues: CASSERYNEQFF.

V gene TRBV27 combines with J gene TRBJ2-1; 9 bases are shared with TRBD2. Trimming removed 2 bases from V and 5 bases from J; junction bases left unmatched: 16. The CDR3 is 19 residues long. Germline CDR1 MNHEY, CDR2 SMNVEV (reference sequence). This CDR3 is CASSLRWLAGYGGNNEQFF. In nucleotides, the CDR3 is TGTGCCAGCAGTTTACGATGGCTAGCGGGATATGGGGGGAACAATGAGCAGTTCTTC.